This passage covers 10 T cell receptor beta chains from one sample sequenced in a study of regulatory dendritic cells for organ transplantation. Data came from immunoSEQ multiplex PCR; TCRdb stores just in-frame clones and leaves some out. The sample records roughly 34,000 clones, approximately 88% being singletons. What was sequenced was naive CD4+ T cells from blood. The subset was: CD45RA+ naive T cells. All receptors derive from a human donor in good health.

The rearrangement joins TRBV30 to TRBJ2-7, with 7 bases fitting TRBD2. Unmatched junction bases numbered 10, after V lost 7 bases and J lost 1 base. This CDR3 has 14 residues. The germline V gene encodes CDR1 GTSNPN and CDR2 SVGIG (reference sequence). CDR3 loop: CAYSTSRKSYEQYF. The CDR3 region has the DNA TGTGCCTACTCGACTAGCCGGAAATCCTACGAGCAGTACTTC.

In this sample, this clone turned up once. The V and J genes are TRBV7-3 and TRBJ2-1; D is possibly TRBD2 (5 bases). The CDR3 contains 13 residues. Looked up from germline, CDR1 is SGHTA and CDR2 is FQGTGA. Deletions cut 5 bases from V and 7 bases from J, with 12 bases between. CDR3 nucleotide sequence: TGTGCCAGCAGCCTAGGACTGGGGAATGAGCAGTTCTTC. Residues: CASSLGLGNEQFF.

The table lists this clone with a few counts. The V gene is TRBV19, the J gene TRBJ2-7; D remains unclear. Germline loops: CDR1 LNHDA, CDR2 SQIVND (reference sequence). CDR3 length equals 12 residues. V gave up 6 bases and J gave up 4 bases, with 10 bases separating them. The CDR3 region has the DNA TGTGCCAGTAGCCCCGGATTATACGAGCAGTACTTC. Translation: CASSPGLYEQYF. Full variable domain (remainder filled in from reference TRBV19 and TRBJ2-7): DGGITQSPKYLFRKEGQNVTLSCEQNLNHDAMYWYRQDPGQGLRLIYYSQIVNDFQKGDIAEGYSVSREKKESFPLTVTSAQKNPTAFYLCASSPGLYEQYFGPGTRLTVT.

The chain carries TRBV21-1 and TRBJ2-3; the table's D call of TRBD1 was not tested on the DNA. TRBV21-1 constitutes a pseudogene. The CDR3 totals 16 residues. The CDR3: CASSKFGTGRADTQYF. Written as DNA, the CDR3 is TGTGCCAGCAGCAAATTCGGGACAGGGAGGGCAGATACGCAGTATTTT.

V gene TRBV9 combines with J gene TRBJ2-1; TRBD2 agrees at 10 bases. The CDR3 spans 21 residues. Per germline, CDR1 SGDLS and CDR2 YYNGEE. With 2 bases clipped from V and 0 bases from J, the junction kept 17 bases outside the gene matches. The CDR3: CASSVPTPGLALTSSYNEQFF. The CDR3 nucleotides read TGTGCCAGCAGCGTCCCAACCCCGGGACTAGCGCTAACGAGCTCCTACAATGAGCAGTTCTTC. Full variable domain (missing parts from reference TRBV9 and TRBJ2-1): DSGVTQTPKHLITATGQRVTLRCSPRSGDLSVYWYQQSLDQGLQFLIQYYNGEERAKGNILERFSAQQFPDLHSELNLSSLELGDSALYFCASSVPTPGLALTSSYNEQFFGPGTRLTVL.

V and J are TRBV6-1 and TRBJ1-5; D is possibly TRBD1 (6 bases). The germline V and J ends were trimmed by 3 bases and 5 bases, with 11 bases remaining between them. Looked up from germline, CDR1 is MNHNS and CDR2 is SASEGT. The CDR3 covers 14 residues. The CDR3 DNA reads as TGTGCCAGCAGTGAGGGAACAGGGTATCAGCCCCAGCATTTT. Translated: CASSEGTGYQPQHF.

V gene TRBV15 combines with J gene TRBJ2-5; possible D gene TRBD1, 6 bases. The J call is doubtful: the DNA matches TRBJ2-7 better. CDR1 LNHNV and CDR2 YYDKDF come from the germline V gene (reference sequence). This CDR3 spans 14 amino acids. The CDR3 sequence is CATSSPDRIYEQYF. The CDR3 nucleotides read TGTGCCACCAGCAGCCCCGACAGGATCTACGAGCAGTACTTC.

V is TRBV7-2 and J is TRBJ1-5; D might be TRBD1 (6 bases). The CDR3 length is 16 residues. Per germline, CDR1 SGHTA and CDR2 FQGNSA. V was shortened by 1 base and J by 3 bases, with 13 bases between the two germline ends. The CDR3 DNA follows: TGTGCCAGCAGCTTAGGTTTCGACAGGAACAATCAGCCCCAGCATTTT. As protein: CASSLGFDRNNQPQHF.

The V call is TRBV28, the J call TRBJ1-5; 8 bases align to TRBD1. V lost 5 bases to trimming and J lost 0 bases; unmatched junction nucleotides: 12. The germline V gene has CDR1 MDHEN and CDR2 SYDVKM. CDR3 length: 18 amino acids. This CDR3 is CASSPRTGTGYSNQPQHF. CDR3 DNA: TGTGCCAGCAGTCCTAGGACAGGGACGGGGTATAGCAATCAGCCCCAGCATTTT.

This sequence joins TRBV6-5 and TRBJ1-4; possible D gene TRBD1, 5 bases. Trimming left V 6 bases short and J 8 bases short, with 19 bases between. Germline values: CDR1 MNHEY, CDR2 SVGAGI. This CDR3 is built from 15 residues. The CDR3 nucleotides are TGTGCCAGCAGCGGAACAGGTATTGCGGAAGAAAAACTGTTTTTT. Translating gives CASSGTGIAEEKLFF.